The present T cell receptor beta chain was sequenced within a study of T cell changes during pregnancy in multiple sclerosis. This clone was counted once. The junction had 6 bases not matched to a gene; V was cut back by 5 bases and J by 2 bases. This CDR3 comprises 15 residues. Germline V gene data show CDR1 as MNHEY and CDR2 as SMNVEV (reference sequence). The method was immunoSEQ multiplex PCR; TCRdb's version includes in-frame clones alone and lacks a portion of them. The repertoire holds almost 50,000 clones, with 80% to 95% as singletons. V usage is TRBV27 and J usage is TRBJ2-5, with TRBD1 identical over 9 bases. The material sequenced was peripheral blood, taken after pregnancy. This TCR came from a female donor with multiple sclerosis, enrolled in a pregnancy study. The CDR3 here is CASSDAGQGQETQYF. CDR3 coding DNA: TGTGCCAGCAGTGATGCCGGACAGGGGCAAGAGACCCAGTACTTC.